Each of the 20 T cell receptor beta chains below was sequenced from the same sample in a study of cytomegalovirus exposure and HLA in healthy donors. PCR employed 60 Vbeta and 13 Jbeta primers. The method was immunoSEQ multiplex PCR; TCRdb's version includes in-frame clones alone and lacks a portion of them. The profile shows roughly 150,000 clones, roughly 80% of them singletons. Input material: PBMCs. The receptors come from a male donor in good health and CMV-seronegative.

J is TRBJ1-3 and V is TRBV19, with D maybe TRBD1 (6 bases). This CDR3 region has 16 residues. Germline V gives CDR1 LNHDA, CDR2 SQIVND (reference sequence). V lost 5 bases and J lost 0, with 14 bases in between. Here the CDR3 DNA reads TGTGCCAGTAGTGGTACAGGGTCGATCTCTGGAAACACCATATATTTT. Its protein product is CASSGTGSISGNTIYF.

J is TRBJ2-3 and V is TRBV7-9; 9 bases are a match to TRBD2. This CDR3 is 16 amino acids long. V was clipped by 0 bases and J by 4 bases; unmatched bases: 5. CDR1 and CDR2 (germline): SEHNR, FQNEAQ (reference sequence). CDR3: CASSLASGSVSDTQYF. CDR3 nucleotide sequence: TGTGCCAGCAGCTTAGCTAGCGGGAGTGTCTCAGATACGCAGTATTTT.

About this clone: This sample includes further DNA sequences coding for the same CDR3. The chain has TRBV18 and TRBJ2-2; 10 bases are shared with TRBD1. Germline assignment: CDR1 KGHSH and CDR2 LQKENI. V dropped 3 bases and J dropped 5; count of bases not matched to a gene: 6. The CDR3 totals 16 residues. CDR3 bases: TGTGCCAGCTCACCCGACAGGGGGCGAAGGACCGGGGAGCTGTTTTTT. Its translation is CASSPDRGRRTGELFF.

V usage is TRBV4-3 and J usage is TRBJ2-5; tentative D call: TRBD1 (5 bases). Germline values: CDR1 LGHNA, CDR2 YSLEER. Trimming removed 4 bases at V and 2 bases at J, with 11 bases between. This CDR3 spans 14 amino acids. The CDR3 bases are TGCGCCAGCAGCCGGCGAGGACAACAAGAGACCCAGTACTTC. As protein: CASSRRGQQETQYF.

The chain is built from TRBV30 and TRBJ1-5; the D gene is possibly TRBD1 (5 bases). The V and J ends lost 0 bases and 9 bases respectively, with 15 bases between them. This CDR3 region has 14 residues. From germline, CDR1 is GTSNPN and CDR2 SVGIG (reference sequence). In nucleotides, the CDR3 is TGTGCCTGGAGTGTAGGGCAGGGAATGTTGCCCCAGCATTTT. Translated: CAWSVGQGMLPQHF.

V and J are TRBV29-1 and TRBJ1-1; TRBD1 matches 8 bases. The V and J ends lost 2 bases and 1 base, in that order; junction bases with no gene match: 6. The V gene's germline CDR1 is SQVTM and CDR2 ANQGSEA. This CDR3 region has 15 residues. CDR3 bases: TGCAGCGTTGAACCCTCGGACAGGGAGAACACTGAAGCTTTCTTT. Translating it yields CSVEPSDRENTEAFF.

In this sample, this clone turned up a few times. The chain couples TRBV5-6 to TRBJ1-2; the D is unclear. CDR3 length: 12 amino acids. The ends were cut back, 6 bases at V and 4 bases at J, with 10 bases in the middle. Germline assignment: CDR1 SGHDT and CDR2 YYEEEE. This chain's CDR3 is CASKAAGYGYTF. Here the CDR3 DNA reads TGTGCCAGCAAAGCCGCAGGCTATGGCTACACCTTC.

This clone was found once. This CDR3 is CASKGGVNTGTQYF. The CDR3 DNA sequence: TGTGCCAGCAAGGGAGGGGTGAATACAGGGACCCAGTACTTC. The V gene is TRBV2, the J gene TRBJ2-5; 7 positions agree with TRBD2. This CDR3 region has 14 residues. The V segment lost 7 bases and the J segment 7 bases; nucleotides outside the gene matches: 12. Germline CDR1 reads SNHLY; CDR2 reads FYNNEI.

V gene TRBV4-1 combines with J gene TRBJ2-3; 11 positions match TRBD2. The CDR3 is 17 residues long. V dropped 4 bases and J dropped 5; count of bases not matched to a gene: 11. Germline CDR1 reads MGHRA; CDR2 reads YSYEKL. CDR3 residues: CASSRTIAGGPIDTQYF. CDR3 coding DNA: TGCGCCAGCAGCCGCACCATAGCGGGAGGGCCGATAGATACGCAGTATTTT.

The sample holds a few counts of this clone. V gene TRBV5-4 combines with J gene TRBJ2-2, with a weak D call TRBD2 (5 bases). Trimming cost V 1 base and J 7 bases, with 11 bases left between them. CDR3 length: 14 residues. CDR1 SGHNT and CDR2 YYREEE come from the germline V gene (reference sequence). In nucleotides, the CDR3 is TGTGCCAGCAGCTTGCACGGGGTCGGCGGGGAGCTGTTTTTT. Its protein product is CASSLHGVGGELFF.

The table lists this clone with a count of one. This chain uses TRBV28 with TRBJ2-1; 8 bases fit TRBD1. Losses at the gene ends were 6 bases for V and 9 bases for J; bases not matched to a gene: 7. The germline V gene has CDR1 MDHEN and CDR2 SYDVKM. This CDR3 is 13 amino acids long. The CDR3 sequence: CASRTGGSGEQFF. The CDR3, as DNA: TGTGCCAGCAGAACAGGGGGAAGTGGTGAGCAGTTCTTC.

The rearrangement joins TRBV7-9 to TRBJ2-2, with 9 nucleotides matching TRBD1. Germline values: CDR1 SEHNR, CDR2 FQNEAQ (reference sequence). The CDR3 runs 16 residues. Unmatched junction bases numbered 4, after V lost 5 bases and J lost 0 bases. Written as DNA, the CDR3 is TGTGCCAGCAGCCCGAGGGACAGGGCGAACACCGGGGAGCTGTTTTTT. Protein: CASSPRDRANTGELFF.

The chain employs TRBV6-5 and TRBJ2-5; D gene ambiguous. The CDR3 has 13 residues. Per germline, CDR1 MNHEY and CDR2 SVGAGI. Trimming shortened V by 6 bases and J by 7 bases, and 15 bases separated the two germline ends. This chain's CDR3 is CASSLTRLGTQYF. CDR3 sequence (DNA): TGTGCCAGCAGCTTGACCAGGCTGGGGACCCAGTACTTC.

This chain uses TRBV28 with TRBJ1-4, with no clear D. This CDR3 comprises 16 residues. Germline CDR1 reads MDHEN; CDR2 reads SYDVKM. Trimming shortened V by 6 bases and J by 1 base, and 15 bases separated the two germline ends. The DNA of the CDR3 is TGTGCCAGCAGCTATGACGGGTTAGAAACTAATGAAAAACTGTTTTTT. The encoded protein is CASSYDGLETNEKLFF.

This clone occurred a few times. The V gene is TRBV30, the J gene TRBJ2-2; D is unresolved. Germline loops: CDR1 GTSNPN, CDR2 SVGIG (reference sequence). The CDR3 is made up of 11 amino acids. V lost 7 bases to trimming and J lost 5 bases, with 8 bases between them. The CDR3 sequence: CASRLTGELFF. The CDR3 DNA sequence: TGTGCCTCGCGCCTTACCGGGGAGCTGTTTTTT.

The chain combines TRBV19 with TRBJ1-1; TRBD1 matches 8 bases. The CDR3 totals 15 residues. Germline V CDR1 and CDR2: LNHDA, SQIVND (reference sequence). After removal of 3 bases from V and 5 bases from J, the junction contained 8 bases not matched to a gene. In nucleotides, the CDR3 is TGTGCCAGTAGTATCGTCGGACAGGGCGAAACTGAAGCTTTCTTT. It codes for CASSIVGQGETEAFF.

The chain joins TRBV7-3 to TRBJ1-6, with D possibly TRBD1 on 5 matching bases. Trimming removed 2 bases from V and 7 bases from J, with 6 bases in between. The CDR3 totals 13 residues. Germline V gene sequence: CDR1 SGHTA, CDR2 FQGTGA. The DNA of the CDR3 is TGTGCCAGCAGCTTAGACAGAAATTCACCCCTCCACTTT. Residues: CASSLDRNSPLHF.

The rearrangement joins TRBV28 to TRBJ1-3; tentatively, D is TRBD1 (6 bases). Trimming removed 6 bases from V and 2 bases from J, with 29 bases in between. The CDR3 runs to 20 residues. Germline V gene sequence: CDR1 MDHEN, CDR2 SYDVKM. In DNA, the CDR3 is TGTGCCAGCAGCGTCGTTTTGGGGGCGGGAGCCCACGTCGCTGGAAACACCATATATTTT. This codes for CASSVVLGAGAHVAGNTIYF. The full variable domain, rest sourced from reference TRBV28 and TRBJ1-3, is DVKVTQSSRYLVKRTGEKVFLECVQDMDHENMFWYRQDPGLGLRLIYFSYDVKMKEKGDIPEGYSVSREKKERFSLILESASTNQTSMYLCASSVVLGAGAHVAGNTIYFGEGSWLTVV.

The V and J genes are TRBV29-1 and TRBJ2-3; maybe TRBD1 (6 bases). The V and J ends lost 7 bases and 5 bases respectively, with 13 bases between them. The V gene's germline CDR1 is SQVTM and CDR2 ANQGSEA. The CDR3 has 12 residues. CDR3 protein: CSAQGSGDTQYF. For the CDR3, the DNA is TGCAGCGCCCAGGGGAGCGGAGATACGCAGTATTTT.

The rearrangement uses TRBV15 and TRBJ1-3; TRBD1 matches 7 bases. This CDR3 has 16 residues. The junction had 7 bases not matched to a gene; V was cut back by 5 bases and J by 0 bases. Germline V lookup: CDR1 LNHNV, CDR2 YYDKDF (reference sequence). This CDR3 reads CATSGIGTDSGNTIYF. In nucleotides, the CDR3 is TGTGCCACCAGCGGCATCGGGACAGACTCTGGAAACACCATATATTTT.